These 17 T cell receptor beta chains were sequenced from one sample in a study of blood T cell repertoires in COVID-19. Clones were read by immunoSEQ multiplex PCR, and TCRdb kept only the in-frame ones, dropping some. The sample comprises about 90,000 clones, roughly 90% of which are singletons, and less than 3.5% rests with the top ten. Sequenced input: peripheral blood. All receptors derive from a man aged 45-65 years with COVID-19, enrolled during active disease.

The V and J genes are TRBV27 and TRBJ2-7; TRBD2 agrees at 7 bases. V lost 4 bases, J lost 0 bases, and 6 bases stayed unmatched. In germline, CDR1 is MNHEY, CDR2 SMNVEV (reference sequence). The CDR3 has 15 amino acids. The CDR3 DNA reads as TGTGCCAGCAGTTGGGCTAGCGGCAGCTCCTACGAGCAGTACTTC. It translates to CASSWASGSSYEQYF.

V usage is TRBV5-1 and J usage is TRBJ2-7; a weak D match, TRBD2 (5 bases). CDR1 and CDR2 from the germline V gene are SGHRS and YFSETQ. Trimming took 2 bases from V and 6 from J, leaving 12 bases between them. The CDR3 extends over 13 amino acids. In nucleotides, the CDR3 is TGCGCCAGCAGCTTTGCGGACTTTGGCGAGCAGTACTTC. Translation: CASSFADFGEQYF.

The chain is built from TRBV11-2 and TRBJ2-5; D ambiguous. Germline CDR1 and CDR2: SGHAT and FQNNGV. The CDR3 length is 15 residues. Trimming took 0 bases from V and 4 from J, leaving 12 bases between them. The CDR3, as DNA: TGTGCCAGCAGCTTAGATCGGGTCCCGGGAGAGACCCAGTACTTC. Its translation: CASSLDRVPGETQYF.

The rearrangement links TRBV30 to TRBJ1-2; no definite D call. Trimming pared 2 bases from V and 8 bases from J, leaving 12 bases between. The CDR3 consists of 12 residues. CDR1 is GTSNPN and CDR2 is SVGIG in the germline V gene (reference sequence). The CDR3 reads CAWSRGWEGYTF. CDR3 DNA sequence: TGTGCCTGGAGTCGGGGATGGGAAGGCTACACCTTC.

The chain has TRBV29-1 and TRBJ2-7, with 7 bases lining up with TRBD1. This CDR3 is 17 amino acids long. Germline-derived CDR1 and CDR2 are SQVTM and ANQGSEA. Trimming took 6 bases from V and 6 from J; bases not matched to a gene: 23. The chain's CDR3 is CSVKETGARRGWGEQYF. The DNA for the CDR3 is TGCAGCGTAAAAGAAACAGGGGCAAGAAGGGGGTGGGGCGAGCAGTACTTC.

The CDR3 DNA reads as TGTGCCAGCAGGACTGAGGGCAATCAGCCCCAGCATTTT. Protein product: CASRTEGNQPQHF. J is TRBJ1-5 and V is TRBV2; D unresolved. The V gene lost 6 bases and the J gene lost 2 bases, with 8 bases spanning the gap. Germline V gene lookup returns CDR1 SNHLY and CDR2 FYNNEI. This CDR3 comprises 13 residues.

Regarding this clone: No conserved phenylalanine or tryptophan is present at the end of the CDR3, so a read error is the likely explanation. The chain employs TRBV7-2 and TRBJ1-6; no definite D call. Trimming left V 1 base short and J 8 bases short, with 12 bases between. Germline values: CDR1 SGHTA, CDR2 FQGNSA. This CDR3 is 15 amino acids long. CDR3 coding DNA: TGTGCCAGCAGCTTAGGTGGCCAGTCGCATTCACCCCTCCACCTT. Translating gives CASSLGGQSHSPLHL.

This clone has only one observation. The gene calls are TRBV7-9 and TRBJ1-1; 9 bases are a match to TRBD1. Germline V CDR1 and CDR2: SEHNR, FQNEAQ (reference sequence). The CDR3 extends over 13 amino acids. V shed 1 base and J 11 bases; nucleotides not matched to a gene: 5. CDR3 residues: CASSLGGQGKAFF. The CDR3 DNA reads TGTGCCAGCAGCTTAGGGGGACAGGGTAAGGCTTTCTTT.

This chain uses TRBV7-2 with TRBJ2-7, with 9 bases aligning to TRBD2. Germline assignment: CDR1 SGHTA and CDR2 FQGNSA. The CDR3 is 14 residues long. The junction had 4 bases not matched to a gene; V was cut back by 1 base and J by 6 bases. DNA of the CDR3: TGTGCCAGCAGCTTAGGCGGGGGGGGATTCGAGCAGTACTTC. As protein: CASSLGGGGFEQYF.

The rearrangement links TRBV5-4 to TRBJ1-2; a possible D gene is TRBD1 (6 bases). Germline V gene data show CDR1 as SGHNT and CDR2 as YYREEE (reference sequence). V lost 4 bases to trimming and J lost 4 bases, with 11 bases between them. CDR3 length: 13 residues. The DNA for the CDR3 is TGTGCCAGCAGCACGGACAGCACCTATGGCTACACCTTC. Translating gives CASSTDSTYGYTF.

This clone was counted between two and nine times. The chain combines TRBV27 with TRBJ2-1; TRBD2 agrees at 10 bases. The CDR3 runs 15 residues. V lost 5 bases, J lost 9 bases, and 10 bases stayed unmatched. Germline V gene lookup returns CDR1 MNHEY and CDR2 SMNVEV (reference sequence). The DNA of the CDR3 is TGTGCCAGCAGTATACAGCGGGGGGGCCGAGGTGAGCAGTTCTTC. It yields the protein CASSIQRGGRGEQFF.

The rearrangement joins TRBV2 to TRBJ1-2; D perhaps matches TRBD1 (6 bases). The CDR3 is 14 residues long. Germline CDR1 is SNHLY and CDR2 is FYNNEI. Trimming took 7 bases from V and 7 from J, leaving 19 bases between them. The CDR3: CASTLYRVEGGYTF. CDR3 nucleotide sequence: TGTGCCAGCACCTTATACAGGGTAGAAGGTGGCTACACCTTC. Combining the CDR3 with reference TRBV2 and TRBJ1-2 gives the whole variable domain EPEVTQTPSHQVTQMGQEVILRCVPISNHLYFYWYRQILGQKVEFLVSFYNNEISEKSEIFDDQFSVERPDGSNFTLKIRSTKLEDSAMYFCASTLYRVEGGYTFGSGTRLTVV.

The CDR3 protein is CASSQVLSSYNEQFF. Here the CDR3 DNA reads TGCGCCAGCAGCCAAGTTCTGAGCTCCTACAATGAGCAGTTCTTC. The V gene is TRBV4-1, the J gene TRBJ2-1, with D uncertain. The CDR3 length is 15 residues. The ends were cut back, 1 base at V and 0 bases at J, with 7 bases in the middle. From germline, CDR1 is MGHRA and CDR2 YSYEKL.

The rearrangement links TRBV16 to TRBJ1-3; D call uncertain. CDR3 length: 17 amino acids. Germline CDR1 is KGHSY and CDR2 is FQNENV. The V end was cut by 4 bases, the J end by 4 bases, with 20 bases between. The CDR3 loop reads CASSPARGGVSGNTIYF. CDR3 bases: TGTGCCAGCAGCCCGGCACGGGGAGGAGTGTCCGGAAACACCATATATTTT. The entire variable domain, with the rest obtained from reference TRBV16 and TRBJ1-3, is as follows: GEEVAQTPKHLVRGEGQKAKLYCAPIKGHSYVFWYQQVLKNEFKFLISFQNENVFDETGMPKERFSAKCLPNSPCSLEIQATKLEDSAVYFCASSPARGGVSGNTIYFGEGSWLTVV.

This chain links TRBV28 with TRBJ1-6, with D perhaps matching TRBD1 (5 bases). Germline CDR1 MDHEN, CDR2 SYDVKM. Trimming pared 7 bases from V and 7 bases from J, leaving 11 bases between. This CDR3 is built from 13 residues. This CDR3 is CASTVGGNSPLHF. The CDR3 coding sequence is TGTGCCAGCACCGTTGGGGGGAATTCACCCCTCCACTTT.

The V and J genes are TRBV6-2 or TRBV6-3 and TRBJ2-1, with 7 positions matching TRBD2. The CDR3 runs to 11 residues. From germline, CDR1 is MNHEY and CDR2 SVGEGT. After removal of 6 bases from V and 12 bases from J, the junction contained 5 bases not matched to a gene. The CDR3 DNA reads TGTGCCAGCAGCCACGGGGGGTTGCAGTTCTTC. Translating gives CASSHGGLQFF.

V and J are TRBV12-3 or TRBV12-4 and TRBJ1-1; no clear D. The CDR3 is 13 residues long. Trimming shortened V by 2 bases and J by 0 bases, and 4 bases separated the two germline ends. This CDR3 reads CASSLHVNTEAFF. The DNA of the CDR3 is TGTGCCAGCAGTTTACATGTGAACACTGAAGCTTTCTTT.